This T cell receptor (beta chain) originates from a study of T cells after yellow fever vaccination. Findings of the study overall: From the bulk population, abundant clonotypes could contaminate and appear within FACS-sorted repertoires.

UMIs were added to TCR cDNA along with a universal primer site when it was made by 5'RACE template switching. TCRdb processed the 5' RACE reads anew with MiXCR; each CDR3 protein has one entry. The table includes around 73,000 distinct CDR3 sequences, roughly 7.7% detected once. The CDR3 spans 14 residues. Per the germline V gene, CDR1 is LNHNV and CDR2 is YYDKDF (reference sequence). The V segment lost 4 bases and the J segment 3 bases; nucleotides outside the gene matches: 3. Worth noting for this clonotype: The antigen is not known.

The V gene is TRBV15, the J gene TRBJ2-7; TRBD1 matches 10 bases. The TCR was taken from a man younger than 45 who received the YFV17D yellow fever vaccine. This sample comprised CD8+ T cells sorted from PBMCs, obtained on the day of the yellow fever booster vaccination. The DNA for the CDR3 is TGTGCCACCAGCAACCGGGACAGGGGCTACGAGCAGTACTTC. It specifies CATSNRDRGYEQYF.